This TCR beta chain was identified during a study of cytomegalovirus exposure and HLA in healthy donors. Whole-study results and caveats: The study put 150 or so TCR beta chains on its list as cytomegalovirus-associated.

In the case of this clone: The antigen remains unidentified.

This CDR3 region has 15 residues. The junction had 3 bases not matched to a gene; V was cut back by 1 base and J by 1 base. CDR1 and CDR2 from the germline V gene are SGHRS and YFSETQ. The table came from immunoSEQ multiplex PCR; TCRdb's copy has only in-frame clones and leaves some out. The sample gives about 400,000 clones, around 86% of which show up once; 0.8% to 0.85% is in the top ten. This receptor was identified in a woman between 18 and 30 years old in good health and CMV-seronegative. The chain joins TRBV5-1 to TRBJ2-3; 7 bases map to TRBD1. Sequencing input: PBMCs. The CDR3 nucleotides are TGCGCCAGCAGCTTGTCCGGGACAGGCACAGATACGCAGTATTTT. Encoded protein: CASSLSGTGTDTQYF.